This T cell receptor beta chain comes out of a study of a mutant IDH1 vaccine in newly diagnosed glioma. On the study more broadly: Patients were started on vaccination 4-6 weeks after radiotherapy alone, or with temozolomide cycles.

Time point specified: week 35, safety follow-up. Vaccine doses each comprised 300 ug of mutant IDH1 20-mer peptide, with topical imiquimod. Method: immunoSEQ multiplex PCR; TCRdb's copy keeps in-frame clones and lacks some. Here the sample spans 45,000 to 60,000 clones, approximately 90% being singletons. This CDR3 region has 15 residues. The V end was cut by 0 bases, the J end by 4 bases, with 12 bases between. Germline lookup yields CDR1 WNHNN and CDR2 SYGVQD (reference sequence). Details on this clone: Antigen unknown.

The input for sequencing was PBMCs, taken from a glioma patient whose treatment included an IDH1 peptide vaccine. This clonotype was sampled from a woman aged 40 to 50 with glioma. The chain combines TRBV10-1 with TRBJ1-2; no definite D call. The CDR3 spells CASSESTSLGYGYTF. The CDR3 DNA follows: TGCGCCAGCAGTGAGTCGACCTCGTTGGGCTATGGCTACACCTTC.